This entry concerns a single T cell receptor (beta chain). Its antigen specificity is not known. No base quality information exists; no much larger clone differs at one position. V and J lose 4 bases and 7 bases, and a span of 16 bases separates them. CDR1 and CDR2 are drawn from the germline V gene (reference sequence): GTSNPN, SVGIG. The CDR3 covers 13 residues, taking in both the cysteine and the phenylalanine. The sequence is cut down to CDR3 DNA, 39 bases in frame from base 1. This entry belongs to a study of cytomegalovirus exposure and HLA in healthy donors (dated by TCRdb to the late 2010s). Regarding the research as a whole: An earlier analysis of about 560 of the donors reported approximately 280 Gb of sequence data and approximately 120 million unique TCR beta sequences obtained from about 180 million T cells. Around 320 gigabases of sequencing data and tens of millions of unique TCR sequences were included in an early release covering under 650 HLA-typed donors. Of the roughly 410 genotyped donors, 70% to 90% were placed in the genetic ancestry cluster associated with self-reported Caucasian donors. The study aimed to test whether signatures of past pathogen exposure could be identified by cataloging public T cell receptors. The T cell repertoires of about 700 subjects were profiled by immunosequencing and related to cytomegalovirus serostatus. A separate validation cohort of approximately 120 different subjects was used in addition to the roughly 700-subject first cohort. To predict cytomegalovirus infection status, the study combined high-throughput TCR immunosequencing, statistical association of individual TCRs with disease status, and machine learning. In a later analysis, previously published TCR beta repertoires from 666 donors were re-analyzed and high-resolution HLA genotyping was added so that TCR occurrence patterns could be studied. Rather than using new phenotypic data, the later analysis identified candidate immune exposures from TCR beta sequences and from how often those sequences occurred across donors. In an earlier analysis of a few hundred of the donors, high-throughput TCR beta sequencing was used to judge whether each TCR beta V gene segment behaved as functional or pseudogenic. Alongside the repertoire data, information on donor age, sex, ethnicity and CMV serostatus was compiled. In a later genetic analysis, genome-wide SNP genotypes for about three fifths of the 666 donors were used, and that subset was treated as a discovery cohort. Every discovery cohort repertoire had been produced on one sequencing platform. HLA typing covered class I and class II loci at four-digit resolution. Typing coverage varied by locus: about 620-640 donors for A, B, C, DRB1 and DQB1; approximately 560 for DQA1; more than 600 for DPA1; under 490 for DPB1. Four to six DR-DQ haplotypes were handled as single units for association and clustering, since linkage in the cohort was strong. On average, 235,054 unique TCR beta nucleotide sequences were sequenced per donor among 398 genotyped donors of the cohort, with around 19% of those sequences being non-productive.

Overall study results and their limits: The classifier was reported to diagnose cytomegalovirus status with high specificity and sensitivity in both the original and validation cohorts. Compared with equally common non-associated chains, HLA-associated TCR beta chains in a later analysis were more clonally expanded and had lower generation probabilities. In the study, around 150 TCR beta chains were listed as associated with cytomegalovirus. According to a later analysis, most CMV-associated TCR beta chains appeared to be HLA-restricted, and the HLA associations seemed to be driven largely by CMV exposure. A cluster of highly shared sequence variants was judged likely to represent a technical artifact of the sequencing pipeline. Because counts were too low, 15 to 20 rarely observed V segments, including chromosome 9 orphons, were excluded from the earlier analysis of several hundred of the donors. A later analysis found that TCR association rates varied across HLA loci, with DRB1 alleles showing the most associated TCRs and HLA-C alleles the fewest. While some public TCRs were present in many individuals, most TCR sequences turned up only very rarely across donors. A later analysis reported that several top co-occurrence clusters appeared linked to parvovirus B19, influenza, CMV and Epstein-Barr virus. In this cohort, only TCR beta chains were sequenced, and detectable features were limited by the absence of alpha or paired-chain data. In vitro tests confirmed that a few of the cytomegalovirus-associated TCR beta chains recognize cytomegalovirus antigens. Linkage disequilibrium might explain the correlated functional status among segregating V segments, but an unknown experimental factor could not be excluded. Because HLA typing was unavailable for some donors at each locus, only the typed subset was used in association tests. A later genetic analysis reported fewer N-insertions in productive TCRs among donors in an Asian-associated ancestry cluster than the roughly 670-donor mean. A further reported finding was that TCR beta sequences accurately predicted the HLA-A and HLA-B alleles for most subjects in the first cohort. According to the authors, the approach could potentially be generalized to other disease states and immunological phenotypes. An association between a missense DCLRE1C variant and V-gene and J-gene trimming of TCR beta chains was found in a later genetic analysis and replicated in an independent cohort. The only immune exposure information available for the cohort was CMV serostatus. Presence/absence analyses assumed roughly uniform sequencing depth across donors, an assumption that may not hold. When HLA alleles, especially DR and DQ, strongly co-occurred, TCR associations were difficult to assign to individual alleles. In an earlier analysis of some 540 of the donors, most TCR beta V segments appeared in productive rearrangements about 87% or about 30% of the time, broadly matching IMGT annotations. A later analysis associated about 16,000 TCR beta sequences with specific HLA alleles at a false discovery rate of 0.05. Because the 87-base-pair reads could not distinguish some IMGT-functional V segments, including TRBV6-2 and TRBV6-3, those segments were excluded.

The library was prepared using the immunoSEQ multiplex PCR assay. For the multiplex PCR, a mixture combining 60 forward primers for TCR Vbeta segments and 13 reverse primers for TCR Jbeta segments was used. Amplification of the CDR3 region of rearranged TCR beta genes was performed with a multiplex PCR assay on genomic DNA. The Illumina HiSeq System was used to sequence the amplified TCR beta libraries as 87-base-pair reads. Regarding the original processing steps: A later analysis tallied roughly 76 million unique TCR beta chains across the 666 repertoires, and approximately 12 million of those chains were shared by two or more donors. Raw reads were error-corrected and collapsed into unique sequences with a nearest-neighbor algorithm that merged closely related sequences to remove PCR and sequencing errors. V, D and J gene segments were assigned by aligning CDR3 sequences to IMGT reference sequences. Each retained sequence needed at least a six-nucleotide match to both a V gene segment and a J gene segment. Rearrangements were classified as productive when the CDR3 lacked stop codons and remained in frame with V and J, and all other rearrangements were classified as non-productive. CDR3 was defined according to IMGT convention as the region running from the second conserved V-encoded cysteine to the conserved J-encoded phenylalanine. Sequences without an unambiguous match to a single V gene segment were excluded from the earlier analysis of several hundred of the donors. An earlier analysis of a few hundred of the donors called V segments functional above 56.7% productive rearrangements and segregating when the between-donor standard deviation exceeded 5%. A statistical classification framework was built for diagnosing cytomegalovirus status from the catalog of TCR beta chain sequences. V and J gene assignment, in a later analysis, came from comparing TCR nucleotide sequences with IMGT/GENE-DB human TR gene sequences. Using the TCRdist pipeline, a later analysis assigned CDR3 sequences along with most-parsimonious VDJ recombination scenarios. In a later analysis, each TCR beta chain was defined by its CDR3 amino acid sequence together with its V-gene family, and reads lacking a unique V-gene family were excluded. A later analysis removed several hundred highly shared, low-generation-probability nucleotide sequences to deal with suspected cross-contamination and a sequencing artifact. In a later analysis, a clonal expansion index for each public chain was calculated from normalized within-repertoire ranks of inferred template counts. Generation probabilities in a later analysis came from a VDJ recombination model fitted to out-of-frame rearrangements, and those results were checked against IGoR. A later analysis scored TCR-TCR, TCR-HLA and TCR-CMV co-occurrence with hypergeometric tests, applying a repertoire-size bias correction to TCR pairs. False discovery rates were estimated in a later analysis by permuting HLA or CMV assignments 20 times. In a later analysis, co-occurring TCRs were grouped using DBSCAN, and TCRdist sequence similarity was added for clustering within HLA-allele-positive subsets. Co-occurrence clustering excluded repertoires with fewer than 30,000 or more than 120,000 public chains, plus five with anomalous nucleotide sharing. TCRdb mirrors the immuneACCESS table, restricted to in-frame sequences. Some clones are absent from its copies; in checked studies, under half trace to an unresolved V gene, and the reason for the others is unknown. V and J calls plus clone size are reproduced from that table; the DNA served to infer D and trimming. Present in this sample are 110,000 or so clones, roughly 70% of which were seen just once. Of the sample, roughly 5.5% falls within the top ten clones.

The cohort comprised hundreds of healthy bone marrow donors. At the time of sampling, every cohort member was nominally healthy, though immune exposures that went unrecorded were likely present. The donor was CMV seropositive and was included in the group of some 290 seropositive cohort members. Every donor gave a peripheral blood sample, and the peripheral blood mononuclear cells from that sample were used for TCR beta sequencing. Genomic DNA extraction from the blood cell samples was performed with the Qiagen DNeasy Blood Extraction Kit. The sequenced material came from PBMCs. The receptor chain draws on TRBV30 and TRBJ1-2, with a weak D call of TRBD1 (5 bases match). The TCR sequence derives from a woman in her 70s in good health and CMV-seropositive. The CDR3 region has the sequence CAWTLSQGFGYTF. The base sequence is TGTGCCTGGACTCTCTCCCAGGGTTTTGGCTACACCTTC.